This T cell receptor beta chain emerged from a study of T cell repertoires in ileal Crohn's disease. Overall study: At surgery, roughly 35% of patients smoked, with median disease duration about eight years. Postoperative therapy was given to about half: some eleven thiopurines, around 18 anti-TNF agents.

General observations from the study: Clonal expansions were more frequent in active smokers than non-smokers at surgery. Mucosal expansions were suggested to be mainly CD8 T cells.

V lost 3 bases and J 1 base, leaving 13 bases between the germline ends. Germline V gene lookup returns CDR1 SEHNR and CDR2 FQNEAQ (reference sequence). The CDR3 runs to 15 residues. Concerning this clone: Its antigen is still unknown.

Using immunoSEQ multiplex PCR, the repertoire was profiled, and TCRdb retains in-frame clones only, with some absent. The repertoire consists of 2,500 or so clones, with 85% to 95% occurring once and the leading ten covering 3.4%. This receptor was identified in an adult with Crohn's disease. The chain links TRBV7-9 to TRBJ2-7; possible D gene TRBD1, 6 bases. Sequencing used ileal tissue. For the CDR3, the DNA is TGTGCCAGCAGCTTTGGGTCAGGGGCATCCTACGAGCAGTACTTC. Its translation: CASSFGSGASYEQYF.